This T cell receptor beta chain originates from a study of cytomegalovirus exposure and HLA in healthy donors. V lost 6 bases, J lost 4 bases, and 7 bases lay in between. Per germline, CDR1 WSHSY and CDR2 SAAADI. CDR3 size: 12 residues. The primer mix had 60 Vbeta and 13 Jbeta primers. Using immunoSEQ multiplex PCR, the repertoire was profiled, and TCRdb retains in-frame clones only, with some absent. The table has under 95,000 clones, approximately 82% seen once. Comment on this clone: The target antigen is unknown.

General observations from the study: A later analysis reportedly found fewer N-insertions in an Asian-associated ancestry cluster than the roughly 670-donor mean. In a later analysis, TCR association rates varied by HLA locus: DRB1 most, HLA-C fewest.

This chain links TRBV10-2 with TRBJ2-1, with a weak D call TRBD2 (5 bases). This TCR was sampled from a man in his forties or fifties in good health and CMV-seronegative. Sequenced: PBMCs. CDR3 nucleotides: TGCGCCAGCAGACTAGTTTACAATGAGCAGTTCTTC. It translates to CASRLVYNEQFF.